The 3 T cell receptor beta chains given below trace back to one sample, sequenced in a study of PD-L1 blockade in urothelial cancer. Time point denoted: pretreatment peripheral blood. Method: immunoSEQ multiplex PCR; TCRdb's copy keeps in-frame clones and lacks some. The sample records 85,000 to 95,000 clones, around 90% being singletons. The sequences come from PBMCs, collected around atezolizumab (anti-PD-L1) treatment. These receptors originate from a man aged 60-69 years with urothelial cancer.

The chain uses TRBV10-3 and TRBJ2-1; no clear D. V was pared by 4 bases and J by 9 bases, with 19 bases between. Germline V gene sequence: CDR1 ENHRY, CDR2 SYGVKD. The CDR3 loop spans 15 amino acids. The CDR3 region is CAISGSTLMIPEQFF. The CDR3 DNA is TGTGCCATCAGTGGGTCCACTTTGATGATTCCTGAGCAGTTCTTC.

V and J are TRBV10-3 and TRBJ2-3; 7 nucleotides align to TRBD1. Germline CDR1 is ENHRY and CDR2 is SYGVKD. The CDR3 spans 13 residues. Trimming took 8 bases from V and 3 from J; bases not matched to a gene: 5. The chain's CDR3 is CAIGGQATDTQYF. CDR3 bases: TGTGCCATCGGAGGACAGGCTACAGATACGCAGTATTTT.

The chain uses TRBV28 and TRBJ2-2, with D perhaps TRBD2 (6 bases). Germline V gene lookup returns CDR1 MDHEN and CDR2 SYDVKM. V lost 3 bases, J lost 7 bases, and 15 bases lay in between. The CDR3 is 15 amino acids. Here the CDR3 reads CASSFIGRSSGELFF. As DNA, the CDR3 is TGTGCCAGCAGTTTTATTGGGAGGTCCAGCGGGGAGCTGTTTTTT.